This TCR beta chain comes out of a study of cytomegalovirus exposure and HLA in healthy donors. PCR primers comprised 60 Vbeta and 13 Jbeta primers. Using immunoSEQ multiplex PCR, the repertoire was profiled, and TCRdb retains in-frame clones only, with some absent. The sample has about 160,000 clones; around 78% are singletons. Germline lookup yields CDR1 SGHNT and CDR2 YYREEE (reference sequence). This CDR3 comprises 14 residues. V lost 3 bases, J lost 4 bases, and 6 bases stayed unmatched. The clonotype comes from a man aged 40-50 years in good health and CMV-seronegative. The rearrangement joins TRBV5-4 to TRBJ1-2; the match to TRBD1 covers 7 bases. Sequencing was carried out using PBMCs. CDR3 in DNA: TGTGCCAGCAGCTATGACAGGGCAGGCTATGGCTACACCTTC. This translates into CASSYDRAGYGYTF.